The rows below give T cell receptor beta chains drawn from one sample of a study of T cells in Graves' hyperthyroidism and ophthalmopathy. TCRdb passed the multiplex PCR reads through MiXCR, listing each CDR3 protein once. Among approximately 300,000 distinct CDR3 sequences listed, approximately 19% were seen once. Material for sequencing was blood. The source is a man between 50 and 59 years old with Graves' ophthalmopathy. Both conserved end residues are part of each CDR3. Each record gives: V gene, J gene, D gene, clone size, CDR3 protein, CDR3 DNA. A D gene is named only where the DNA matches it firmly. Expanded clones are given a class, and other clones once, few, many or no size at all.

>TRBV11-2|TRBJ2-5|TRBD1|.
CASSLDSTGGLIQETQYF
TGTGCCAGCAGCTTAGACTCGACAGGGGGTCTTATCCAAGAGACCCAGTACTTC
>TRBV15|TRBJ2-1|TRBD1|.
CATSRSGQGINEQFF
TGTGCCACCAGCAGAAGCGGACAGGGGATTAATGAGCAGTTCTTC
>TRBV6-1|TRBJ2-3|.|few
CASNKLGTDTQYF
TGTGCCAGCAATAAACTAGGCACAGATACGCAGTATTTT
>TRBV12-3/TRBV12-4|TRBJ2-2|.|few
CASSLYGSAGELFF
TGTGCCAGCAGTTTATACGGGAGCGCCGGGGAGCTGTTTTTT
>TRBV12-3/TRBV12-4|TRBJ1-5|TRBD1|many
CASSQKTGNQPQHF
TGTGCCAGCAGTCAGAAGACAGGGAATCAGCCCCAGCATTTT
>TRBV5-6|TRBJ2-3|TRBD1|.
CASSLYQTGADTQYF
TGTGCCAGCAGCTTGTACCAGACAGGGGCAGATACGCAGTATTTT
>TRBV9|TRBJ2-2|.|few
CASSVGAEAGTGELFF
TGTGCCAGCAGCGTAGGTGCGGAGGCGGGCACCGGGGAGCTGTTTTTT
>TRBV2|TRBJ2-3|.|many
CASISNGARTDTQYF
TGTGCCAGCATCTCTAACGGGGCCCGCACAGATACGCAGTATTTT
>TRBV6-1|TRBJ1-5|TRBD1|.
CASSDRTGGTHSNQPQHF
TGTGCCAGCAGTGACAGGACAGGGGGGACGCATAGCAATCAGCCCCAGCATTTT
>TRBV4-1|TRBJ2-1|.|.
CASSQESADEQFF
TGCGCCAGCAGCCAAGAAAGTGCTGATGAGCAGTTCTTC
>TRBV18|TRBJ1-1|.|many
CASSPRPPEAFF
TGTGCCAGCTCACCACGCCCTCCTGAAGCTTTCTTT
>TRBV2|TRBJ2-7|.|many
CASSRTQTYEQYF
TGTGCCAGCAGCCGGACACAGACCTACGAGCAGTACTTC
>TRBV30|TRBJ1-3|.|many
CAWSGSNTIYF
TGTGCCTGGAGTGGGTCGAACACCATATATTTT
>TRBV6-1|TRBJ2-7|.|once
CASSELGEQYF
TGTGCCAGCAGTGAATTGGGCGAGCAGTACTTC
>TRBV5-1|TRBJ2-1|.|few
CASSPDISYNEQFF
TGCGCCAGCAGCCCGGACATCTCCTACAATGAGCAGTTCTTC
>TRBV3-1|TRBJ1-6|.|.
CATSTPRGPLHF
TGTGCCACCTCTACCCCGAGAGGACCCCTCCACTTT
>TRBV27|TRBJ2-7|TRBD2|.
CASSFFWTSGRPYEQYF
TGTGCCAGCAGTTTCTTTTGGACTAGCGGGCGCCCCTACGAGCAGTACTTC
>TRBV4-2|TRBJ2-3|TRBD2|many
CASSQGSGRDTQYF
TGTGCCAGCAGCCAGGGTAGCGGGAGGGATACGCAGTATTTT
>TRBV20-1|TRBJ1-1|.|medium-sized
CSAKLGTTEAFF
TGCAGTGCTAAACTGGGGACAACTGAAGCTTTCTTT
>TRBV24-1|TRBJ2-1|TRBD1|few
CATSDRTRDRGQNEQFF
TGTGCCACCAGTGATCGGACCCGGGACAGGGGGCAGAATGAGCAGTTCTTC
>TRBV10-2|TRBJ2-7|TRBD2|.
CASASGGPYEQYF
TGCGCCAGCGCTTCGGGAGGACCCTACGAGCAGTACTTC
>TRBV3-1|TRBJ1-2|.|.
CASSPYVQKKDYGYTF
TGTGCCAGCAGCCCATATGTACAGAAAAAAGACTATGGCTACACCTTC
>TRBV3-1|TRBJ1-4|.|many
CASSPRMAGNEKLFF
TGTGCCAGCAGCCCCCGCATGGCAGGGAATGAAAAACTGTTTTTT
>TRBV3-1|TRBJ1-1|.|many
CASSQGSVEAFF
TGTGCCAGCAGCCAAGGGTCAGTTGAAGCTTTCTTT
>TRBV11-2|TRBJ2-7|.|once
CASSPEGGAYEQYF
TGCGCCAGCAGCCCGGAGGGTGGTGCCTACGAGCAGTACTTC
>TRBV6-1|TRBJ2-7|.|many
CASSYPLVSYEQYF
TGTGCCAGCAGTTATCCCCTAGTCAGCTACGAGCAGTACTTC
>TRBV5-1|TRBJ2-5|TRBD1|once
CASTPGTGRQETQYF
TGCGCCAGCACCCCGGGGACAGGAAGACAAGAGACCCAGTACTTC
>TRBV5-4|TRBJ2-7|TRBD1|.
CASSLAGTGSYEQYF
TGTGCCAGCAGCTTGGCGGGGACAGGCTCCTACGAGCAGTACTTC
>TRBV20-1|TRBJ2-1|TRBD2|.
CSAPEREGHEQSF
TGCAGTGCTCCAGAGCGGGAGGGACATGAGCAGTCCTTC
>TRBV7-6|TRBJ2-7|.|many
CASSPRDPTYEQYF
TGTGCCAGCAGCCCCCGGGACCCGACCTACGAGCAGTACTTC
>TRBV5-1|TRBJ1-4|.|many
CASSNGRLFATNEKLFF
TGCGCCAGCAGCAATGGACGGTTATTTGCAACTAATGAAAAACTGTTTTTT
>TRBV6-2/TRBV6-3|TRBJ1-4|.|.
CASSEQGMWGEKLFF
TGTGCCAGCAGCGAGCAGGGAATGTGGGGTGAAAAACTGTTTTTT
>TRBV18|TRBJ1-5|TRBD1|many
CASSGLGQGHQPQHF
TGTGCCAGCTCGGGCTTGGGACAGGGGCATCAGCCCCAGCATTTT
>TRBV7-2|TRBJ2-5|TRBD2|.
CASSFVAMTSGGLETQYF
TGTGCCAGCAGCTTCGTTGCCATGACTAGCGGGGGGCTAGAGACCCAGTACTTC
>TRBV7-7|TRBJ2-2|TRBD2|few
CASSTSLAGGTGELFF
TGTGCTAGCAGCACTAGTCTAGCGGGAGGCACCGGGGAGCTGTTTTTT
>TRBV28|TRBJ2-7|TRBD1|many
CASSDRQGFSYEQYF
TGTGCCAGCAGTGACCGACAGGGATTCTCCTACGAGCAGTACTTC
>TRBV20-1|TRBJ2-1|TRBD2|few
CSARARLAGFYNEQFF
TGCAGTGCTAGAGCTCGACTAGCGGGCTTCTACAATGAGCAGTTCTTC
>TRBV7-6|TRBJ2-5|.|many
CASSLGGNTPQETQYF
TGTGCCAGCAGTTTAGGAGGCAACACCCCCCAAGAGACCCAGTACTTC
>TRBV11-2|TRBJ2-1|TRBD2|.
CASGLTMGGNEQFF
TGTGCCAGCGGGTTGACAATGGGGGGGAATGAGCAGTTCTTC
>TRBV11-2|TRBJ1-5|TRBD1|.
CASSRGQGSNQPQHF
TGTGCCAGCAGCCGCGGACAGGGGAGCAATCAGCCCCAGCATTTT
>TRBV5-6|TRBJ2-7|.|few
CASSPWGRGYEQYF
TGTGCCAGCAGCCCCTGGGGCAGGGGATACGAGCAGTACTTC
>TRBV20-1|TRBJ2-1|TRBD2|.
CSARARRLAGGRSSYNEQFF
TGCAGTGCTAGAGCCCGTCGACTAGCGGGAGGGCGGAGCTCCTACAATGAGCAGTTCTTC
>TRBV2|TRBJ1-2|.|once
CASSSLTGLGWGGYTF
TGTGCCAGCAGCTCCCTCACAGGGTTAGGGTGGGGGGGCTACACCTTC
>TRBV20-1|TRBJ2-1|.|few
CSARYFQGSSYNEQFF
TGCAGTGCTAGATATTTTCAGGGGAGCTCCTACAATGAGCAGTTCTTC
>TRBV27|TRBJ2-3|.|.
CASGIDRPTDTQYF
TGTGCCAGCGGCATTGACAGACCCACAGATACGCAGTATTTT